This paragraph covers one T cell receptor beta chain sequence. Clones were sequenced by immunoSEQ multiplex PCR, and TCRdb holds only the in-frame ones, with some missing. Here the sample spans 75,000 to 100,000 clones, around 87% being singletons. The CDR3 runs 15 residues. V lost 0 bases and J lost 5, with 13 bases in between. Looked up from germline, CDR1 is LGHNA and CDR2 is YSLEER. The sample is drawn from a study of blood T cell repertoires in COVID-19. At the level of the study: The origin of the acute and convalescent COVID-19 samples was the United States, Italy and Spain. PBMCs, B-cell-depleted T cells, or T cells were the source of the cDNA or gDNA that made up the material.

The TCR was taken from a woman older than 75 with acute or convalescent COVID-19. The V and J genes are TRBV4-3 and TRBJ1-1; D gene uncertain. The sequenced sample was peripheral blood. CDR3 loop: CASSQDWSPRTEAFF. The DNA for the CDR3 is TGCGCCAGCAGCCAAGATTGGTCCCCGCGGACTGAAGCTTTCTTT.